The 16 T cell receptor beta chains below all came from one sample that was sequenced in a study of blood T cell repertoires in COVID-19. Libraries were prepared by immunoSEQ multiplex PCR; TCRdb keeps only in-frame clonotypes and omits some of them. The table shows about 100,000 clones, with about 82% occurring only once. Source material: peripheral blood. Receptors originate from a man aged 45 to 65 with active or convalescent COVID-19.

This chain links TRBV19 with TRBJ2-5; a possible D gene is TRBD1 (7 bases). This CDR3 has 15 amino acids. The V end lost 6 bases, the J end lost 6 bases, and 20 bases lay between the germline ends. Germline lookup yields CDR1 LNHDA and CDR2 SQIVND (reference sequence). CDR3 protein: CASSLGGGGAKTQYF. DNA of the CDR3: TGTGCCAGTAGCCTGGGAGGAGGGGGCGCGAAGACCCAGTACTTC.

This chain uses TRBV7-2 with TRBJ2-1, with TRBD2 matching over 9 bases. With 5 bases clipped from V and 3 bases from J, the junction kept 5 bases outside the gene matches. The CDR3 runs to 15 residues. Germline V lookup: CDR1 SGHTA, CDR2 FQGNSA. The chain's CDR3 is CASSQREDLYNEQFF. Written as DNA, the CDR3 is TGTGCCAGCAGCCAGCGGGAGGATCTCTACAATGAGCAGTTCTTC.

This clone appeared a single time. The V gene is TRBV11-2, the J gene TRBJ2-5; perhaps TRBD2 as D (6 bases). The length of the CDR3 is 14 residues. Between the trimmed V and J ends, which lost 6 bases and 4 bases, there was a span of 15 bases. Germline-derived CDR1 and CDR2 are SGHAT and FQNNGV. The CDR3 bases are TGTGCCAGCAGTAGCGAAGGCGGGATAGAGACCCAGTACTTC. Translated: CASSSEGGIETQYF.

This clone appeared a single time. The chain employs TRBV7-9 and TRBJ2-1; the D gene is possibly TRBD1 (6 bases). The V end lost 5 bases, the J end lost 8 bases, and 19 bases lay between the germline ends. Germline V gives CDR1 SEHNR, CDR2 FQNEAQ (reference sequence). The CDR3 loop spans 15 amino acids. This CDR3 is CASSPPLQGSDEQFF. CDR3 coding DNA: TGTGCCAGCAGCCCTCCTCTACAGGGTTCCGATGAGCAGTTCTTC.

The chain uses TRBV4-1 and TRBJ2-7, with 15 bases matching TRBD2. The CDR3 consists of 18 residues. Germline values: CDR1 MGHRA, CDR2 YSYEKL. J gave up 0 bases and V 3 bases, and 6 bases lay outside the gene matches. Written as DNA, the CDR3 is TGCGCCAGCAGCCAGGGGACTAGCGGGAGGTACTACTCCTACGAGCAGTACTTC. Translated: CASSQGTSGRYYSYEQYF.

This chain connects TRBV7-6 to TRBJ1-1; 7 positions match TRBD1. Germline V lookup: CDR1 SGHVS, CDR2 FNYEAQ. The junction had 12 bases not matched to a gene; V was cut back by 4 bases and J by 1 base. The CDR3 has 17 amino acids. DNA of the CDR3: TGTGCCAGCAGCTCCCCGAAGGCAGGGGGTTCGAACACTGAAGCTTTCTTT. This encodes CASSSPKAGGSNTEAFF.

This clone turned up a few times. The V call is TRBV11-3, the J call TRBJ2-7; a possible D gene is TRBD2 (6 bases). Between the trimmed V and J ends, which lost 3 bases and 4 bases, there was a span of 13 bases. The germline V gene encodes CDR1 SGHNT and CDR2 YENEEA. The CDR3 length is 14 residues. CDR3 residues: CASSLTRGGYEQYF. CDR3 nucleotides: TGTGCCAGCAGCTTGACTAGGGGAGGATACGAGCAGTACTTC.

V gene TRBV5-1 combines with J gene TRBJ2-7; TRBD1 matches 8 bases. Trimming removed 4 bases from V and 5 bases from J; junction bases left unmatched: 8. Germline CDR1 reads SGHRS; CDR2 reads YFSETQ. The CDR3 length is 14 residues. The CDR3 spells CASSPDRGINEQYF. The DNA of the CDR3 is TGCGCCAGCAGCCCAGACAGGGGAATCAACGAGCAGTACTTC.

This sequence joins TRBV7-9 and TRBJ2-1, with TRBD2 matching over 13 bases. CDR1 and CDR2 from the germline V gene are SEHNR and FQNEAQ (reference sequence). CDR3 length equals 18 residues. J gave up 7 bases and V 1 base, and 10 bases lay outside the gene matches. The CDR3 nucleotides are TGTGCCAGCAGCTTAGATGCCGGGACTAGCGGGAATTCGAATGAGCAGTTCTTC. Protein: CASSLDAGTSGNSNEQFF.

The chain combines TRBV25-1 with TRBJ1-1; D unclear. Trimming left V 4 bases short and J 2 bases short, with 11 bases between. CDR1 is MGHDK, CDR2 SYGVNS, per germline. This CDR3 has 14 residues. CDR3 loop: CASSGNSINTEAFF. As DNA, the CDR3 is TGTGCCAGCAGTGGCAACAGCATTAACACTGAAGCTTTCTTT. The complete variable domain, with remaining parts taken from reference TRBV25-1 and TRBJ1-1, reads EADIYQTPRYLVIGTGKKITLECSQTMGHDKMYWYQQDPGMELHLIHYSYGVNSTEKGDLSSESTVSRIRTEHFPLTLESARPSHTSQYLCASSGNSINTEAFFGQGTRLTVV.

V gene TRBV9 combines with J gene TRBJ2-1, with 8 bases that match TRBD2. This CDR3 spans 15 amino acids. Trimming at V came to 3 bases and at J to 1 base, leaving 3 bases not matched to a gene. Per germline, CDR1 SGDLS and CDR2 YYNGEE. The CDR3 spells CASSASGLSYNEQFF. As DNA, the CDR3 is TGTGCCAGCAGCGCTAGCGGGTTGTCCTACAATGAGCAGTTCTTC.

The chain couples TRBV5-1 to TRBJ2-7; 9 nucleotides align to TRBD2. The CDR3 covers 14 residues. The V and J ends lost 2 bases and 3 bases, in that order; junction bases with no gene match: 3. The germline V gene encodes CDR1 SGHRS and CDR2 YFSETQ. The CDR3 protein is CASSLSTSGYEQYF. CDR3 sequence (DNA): TGCGCCAGCAGCTTATCGACTAGCGGCTACGAGCAGTACTTC.

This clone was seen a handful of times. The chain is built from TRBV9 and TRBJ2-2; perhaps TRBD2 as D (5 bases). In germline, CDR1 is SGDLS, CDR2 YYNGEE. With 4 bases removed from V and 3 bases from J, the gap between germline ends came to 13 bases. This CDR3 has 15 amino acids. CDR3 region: CASSTRGLDTGELFF. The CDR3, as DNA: TGTGCCAGCAGCACCCGCGGGCTCGACACCGGGGAGCTGTTTTTT.

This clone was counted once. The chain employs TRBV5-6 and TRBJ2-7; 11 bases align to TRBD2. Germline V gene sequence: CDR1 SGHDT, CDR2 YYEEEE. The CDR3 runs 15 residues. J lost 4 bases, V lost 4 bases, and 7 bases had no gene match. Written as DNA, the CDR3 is TGTGCCAGCAGCGGTAGCGGGAGGGCCGTTTACGAGCAGTACTTC. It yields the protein CASSGSGRAVYEQYF.

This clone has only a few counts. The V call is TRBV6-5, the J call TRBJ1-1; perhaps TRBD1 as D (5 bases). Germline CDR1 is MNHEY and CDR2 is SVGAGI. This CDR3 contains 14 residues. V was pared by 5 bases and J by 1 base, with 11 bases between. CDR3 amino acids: CASSRDGGNTEAFF. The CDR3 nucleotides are TGTGCCAGCAGTAGAGACGGGGGGAACACTGAAGCTTTCTTT.

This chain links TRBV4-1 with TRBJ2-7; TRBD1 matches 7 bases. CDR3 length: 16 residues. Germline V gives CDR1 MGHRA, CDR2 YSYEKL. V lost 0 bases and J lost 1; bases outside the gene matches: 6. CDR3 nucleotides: TGCGCCAGCAGCCAAGAGTCCGGGACAGTGTCCTACGAGCAGTACTTC. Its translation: CASSQESGTVSYEQYF.